This is a list of T cell receptor beta chains from one sample in a study of blood T cells in healthy people across ages. TCRdb re-called the 5' RACE reads with MiXCR, one entry per CDR3 protein. The sample lists nearly 1 million distinct CDR3 sequences; roughly half were seen once. The sequenced material came from blood. The source is a woman aged 55-69 years in good health. The CDR3 runs from the conserved cysteine through the conserved F or W. The order of the fields is V gene, D gene, J gene, clone size, CDR3 DNA, CDR3 protein. The D gene is left open where the match is weak. Clone size appears in some rows only: once, few, many, or a class for an expanded clone.

>TRBV3-1|TRBD2|TRBJ2-5|few
TGTGCCAGCAGCCATTTCCTCAGCGGGAGGGCCCAAGAGACCCAGTACTTC
CASSHFLSGRAQETQYF
>TRBV2|-|TRBJ1-1|-
TGTGCCAGCAGTGAAACTTACATGAACACTGAAGCTTTCTTT
CASSETYMNTEAFF
>TRBV20-1|-|TRBJ2-7|-
TGCAGTGCTAGACAGACACGCTACGAGCAGTACTTC
CSARQTRYEQYF
>TRBV3-1|-|TRBJ2-1|-
TGTGCCAGCAGCGACCATAACTACAATGAGCAGTTCTTC
CASSDHNYNEQFF
>TRBV15|-|TRBJ2-5|-
TGTGCCACCAGCTCCCAAAAGACAGGTCTATTACAGGAGACCCAGTACTTC
CATSSQKTGLLQETQYF
>TRBV20-1|-|TRBJ2-2|-
TGCAGTGCTCCCGACCGACTCAAAACGAACACCGGGGAGCTGTTTTTT
CSAPDRLKTNTGELFF
>TRBV7-9|-|TRBJ1-6|-
TGTGCCAGCAGCTCAGCGGGGTTAGGTTCACCCCTCCACTTT
CASSSAGLGSPLHF
>TRBV6-6|-|TRBJ2-1|-
TGTGCCAGCAGCCCCTTTGACAATGAGCAGTTCTTC
CASSPFDNEQFF
>TRBV5-6|-|TRBJ2-7|-
TGTGCCAGCAGCGACGGTCCCAGACCTACCTACGAGCAGTACTTC
CASSDGPRPTYEQYF
>TRBV12-3/TRBV12-4|-|TRBJ2-3|-
TGTGCCAGCAGCTCCCGGACAGAAACTAGCACAGATACGCAGTATTTT
CASSSRTETSTDTQYF
>TRBV25-1|-|TRBJ2-7|few
TGTGCCAGCAGTGGTCCGCGTGGCTACGAGCAGTACTTC
CASSGPRGYEQYF
>TRBV4-1|-|TRBJ2-5|many
TGCGCCAGCAGCCAAGCACGGGGTGAGACCCAGTACTTC
CASSQARGETQYF
>TRBV12-3/TRBV12-4|-|TRBJ1-2|few
TGTGCCAGCAGTTTTAGGGCCAGGGTCTCTGTCTACACCTTC
CASSFRARVSVYTF
>TRBV29-1|TRBD2|TRBJ2-1|-
TGCAGCGTTCTAGCGGTATTCTCCTACAATGAGCAGTTCTTC
CSVLAVFSYNEQFF
>TRBV20-1|-|TRBJ1-2|-
TGCAGTGCTAGAGATACAGAACGAAACTATGGCTACACCTTC
CSARDTERNYGYTF
>TRBV21-1|-|TRBJ2-7|-
TGTGCCAGCAGCAAAAAAAGACGGAGGGGAAGCTACGAGCAGTACTTC
CASSKKRRRGSYEQYF
>TRBV20-1|TRBD2|TRBJ2-7|-
TGCAGTGCCGCGGGACTAGCGGCCTACGAGCAGTACTTC
CSAAGLAAYEQYF
>TRBV12-3/TRBV12-4|TRBD2|TRBJ2-5|-
TGTGCCAGCAGTCAACAAGCGGGAGAAGAGACCCAGTACTTC
CASSQQAGEETQYF
>TRBV6-2/TRBV6-3|-|TRBJ2-1|-
TGTGCCACCACCGCCTCCAGGGAGCAGTTCTTC
CATTASREQFF
>TRBV12-5|TRBD2|TRBJ2-1|once
TGTGCTAGTGGCCCCGGACTAGCGGGCTGGGATGAGCAGTTCTTC
CASGPGLAGWDEQFF
>TRBV20-1|-|TRBJ1-6|few
TGCAGTGCTCCCCTCACCGCTGCCTCACCCCTCCACTTT
CSAPLTAASPLHF
>TRBV6-4|-|TRBJ2-3|many
TGTGCCAGCAGTGAACTACATAGCACAGATACGCAGTATTTT
CASSELHSTDTQYF
>TRBV4-1|TRBD1|TRBJ1-2|-
TGCGCCAGCAGCCACCCCGGGACAGGGGATGGCTGCACCTTC
CASSHPGTGDGCTF
>TRBV10-1|TRBD1|TRBJ2-3|-
TGCGCCAGCAGTGGGCGGACAGGGGCCACCACAGATACGCAGTATTTT
CASSGRTGATTDTQYF
>TRBV2|TRBD2|TRBJ2-3|few
TGTGCCAGCAGTCACAGGACTAGCGGGAGCGTCGTCCAACCGGCAGATACGCAGTATTTT
CASSHRTSGSVVQPADTQYF
>TRBV27|-|TRBJ2-1|-
TGTGCCAGCAGTTTTCGCCAGGGGGGAGACAATGAGCAGTTCTTC
CASSFRQGGDNEQFF
>TRBV7-2|TRBD1|TRBJ1-2|-
TGTGCCAGCAGCCCAGAGACAGGGTTGGGCTATGGCTACACCTTC
CASSPETGLGYGYTF
>TRBV5-1|-|TRBJ1-2|-
TGCGCCAGCAGCTTCGGCCGGGACCTCAGCGTGGGCTACACCTTC
CASSFGRDLSVGYTF
>TRBV28|-|TRBJ2-6|-
TGTGCCAGCAGGGGGGCCGACTCTGGGGCCAACGTCCTGACTTTC
CASRGADSGANVLTF
>TRBV30|-|TRBJ2-5|few
TGTGCCTGGAGTCAACCGGACAATCAAGAGACCCAGTACTTC
CAWSQPDNQETQYF
>TRBV10-3|TRBD1|TRBJ2-1|-
TGTGCCATAGGACAGGGTTCCCACAATGAGCAGTTCTTC
CAIGQGSHNEQFF
>TRBV9|TRBD2|TRBJ2-3|few
TGTGCCAGCACGTTACTAGCGGAGGCCACAGATACGCAGTATTTT
CASTLLAEATDTQYF
>TRBV12-3/TRBV12-4|-|TRBJ2-1|few
TGTGCCAGCAGTTTCTCCCTAACCCATGAGCAGTTCTTC
CASSFSLTHEQFF
>TRBV29-1|TRBD1|TRBJ1-2|-
TGCAGCGTTGCGGGACAGGGCCTGATGGATGGCTACACCTTC
CSVAGQGLMDGYTF
>TRBV12-3/TRBV12-4|-|TRBJ2-5|few
TGTGCCAGCACTAGCGATTACAATGAGCAGTACTTC
CASTSDYNEQYF
>TRBV20-1|-|TRBJ2-7|few
TGCAGTGCTAGATCTGTTGGGTTGGCGTCCTACGAGCAGTACTTC
CSARSVGLASYEQYF